These 8 T cell receptor beta chains originate from one sample sequenced in a study of T cell changes during pregnancy in multiple sclerosis. TCRdb's copy holds only in-frame clones and misses some; the assay was immunoSEQ multiplex PCR. The data show over 30,000 clones, with 70% to 90% seen just once and 3.5% to 4% held by the top ten. The sample here was CD8+ T cells from peripheral blood mononuclear cells, taken in the third trimester of pregnancy. The receptor source for this set is a female donor with multiple sclerosis, enrolled in a pregnancy study.

The chain couples TRBV9 to TRBJ2-5, with 7 bases identical to TRBD2. Germline CDR1 is SGDLS and CDR2 is YYNGEE. V gave up 3 bases and J gave up 1 base; unmatched junction bases: 6. This CDR3 has 15 amino acids. CDR3 in amino acids: CASSARTRSQETQYF. The CDR3 DNA sequence: TGTGCCAGCAGCGCCCGGACTAGGTCCCAAGAGACCCAGTACTTC.

This chain uses TRBV19 with TRBJ2-7; perhaps TRBD2 as D (5 bases). Germline assignment: CDR1 LNHDA and CDR2 SQIVND (reference sequence). The V end was cut by 1 base, the J end by 6 bases, with 10 bases between. The CDR3 has 13 amino acids. The CDR3 DNA follows: TGTGCCAGTAGTATAGGGACTTCTCTCGAGCAGTACTTC. This codes for CASSIGTSLEQYF.

The rearrangement uses TRBV9 and TRBJ2-7; 7 bases map to TRBD1. The CDR3 runs 13 residues. CDR1 and CDR2 from the germline V gene are SGDLS and YYNGEE. V dropped 4 bases and J dropped 6; count of bases not matched to a gene: 7. The CDR3 sequence is CASSPRTGVEQYF. The CDR3 bases are TGTGCCAGCAGCCCCCGCACAGGGGTCGAGCAGTACTTC.

The chain couples TRBV9 to TRBJ1-3; 7 bases map to TRBD1. The CDR3 covers 19 residues. V was pared by 0 bases and J by 0 bases, with 12 bases of the junction left unmatched. Germline loops: CDR1 SGDLS, CDR2 YYNGEE. As DNA, the CDR3 is TGTGCCAGCAGCGTAGAGGTAGGGGGACAGTTGGGCTCTGGAAACACCATATATTTT. This sequence encodes CASSVEVGGQLGSGNTIYF.

The chain is built from TRBV4-3 and TRBJ1-1, with 8 bases aligning to TRBD1. In germline, CDR1 is LGHNA, CDR2 YSLEER. V shed 1 base and J 5 bases; nucleotides not matched to a gene: 12. The CDR3 covers 17 residues. This CDR3 is CASSQAWQGAPDTEAFF. CDR3 DNA sequence: TGCGCCAGCAGCCAAGCTTGGCAGGGGGCGCCTGATACTGAAGCTTTCTTT.

The J gene is TRBJ1-5, the V gene TRBV6-6; no reliable D call. Germline CDR1 and CDR2: MNHNY and SVGAGI (reference sequence). The CDR3 spans 15 residues. Trimming stripped 0 bases from V and 5 bases from J, with 11 bases between. Here the CDR3 DNA reads TGTGCCAGCAGTTACTCGGTGGGAGAGGATCAGCCCCAGCATTTT. Its protein product is CASSYSVGEDQPQHF.

This rearrangement joins TRBV6-5 to TRBJ2-5; TRBD2 matches 8 bases. Trimming cost V 2 bases and J 5 bases; bases outside gene matches: 1. Looked up from germline, CDR1 is MNHEY and CDR2 is SVGAGI. The CDR3 loop spans 13 amino acids. The CDR3 spells CASSYASGETQYF. In nucleotides, the CDR3 is TGTGCCAGCAGTTACGCTAGCGGGGAGACCCAGTACTTC.

The rearrangement links TRBV6-6 to TRBJ2-7; a possible D gene is TRBD2 (6 bases). The CDR3 is made up of 14 amino acids. Germline V CDR1 and CDR2: MNHNY, SVGAGI (reference sequence). V lost 8 bases, J lost 2 bases, and 16 bases lay in between. The CDR3 DNA is TGTGCCAGCGGCGGGCCGGGGGAGACCTACGAGCAGTACTTC. It codes for CASGGPGETYEQYF.